This TCR beta chain was sequenced during a study of blood T cell repertoires in COVID-19. About the study: COVID-19 samples, acute and convalescent, were from the United States, Italy and Spain. The cDNA or gDNA used as material had been derived from T cells, B-cell-depleted T cells, or PBMCs.

V dropped 6 bases and J dropped 0 bases, with 9 bases sitting between them. The CDR3 totals 14 residues. Germline loops: CDR1 MDHEN, CDR2 SYDVKM. Authors' analysis steps: Using reference gene primer amplification, nucleated cell counts were estimated. Assay used: immunoSEQ multiplex PCR; TCRdb lists only in-frame clones, some missing. The DNA gave D and trimming, while V, J and clone size come from that table. The sample carries more than 200,000 clones, around 84% recorded once. As regards this clone: The same CDR3 arises from other DNA sequences in this sample as well.

Specimen: peripheral blood. This TCR came from a man aged 45-65 years with acute or convalescent COVID-19. The chain joins TRBV28 to TRBJ1-5; D is ambiguous. In nucleotides, the CDR3 is TGTGCCAGCAGCCCGGGAGGTAGCAATCAGCCCCAGCATTTT. Translated: CASSPGGSNQPQHF.